This TCR beta chain was profiled in a study of cytomegalovirus exposure and HLA in healthy donors. The approximately 120-subject validation cohort, separate from the roughly 700-subject first cohort, included the donors. Method: immunoSEQ multiplex PCR; TCRdb's copy keeps in-frame clones and lacks some. The repertoire holds approximately 280,000 clones, with more than 75% as singletons. This clone has just a few counts. The CDR3 has 13 amino acids. V dropped 6 bases and J dropped 11; count of bases not matched to a gene: 9. Germline lookup yields CDR1 MNHEY and CDR2 SVGAGI. Sequencing was done on a sample of PBMCs. This rearrangement joins TRBV6-5 to TRBJ2-7; 11 positions agree with TRBD2. The clonotype was recovered from a woman between 18 and 29 years old in good health and CMV-seronegative. The DNA of the CDR3 is TGTGCCAGCAGGAATAGCGGGAGGGTTGAAGAGTACTTC. As protein: CASRNSGRVEEYF.